This T cell receptor (beta chain) is from a study of blood T cell repertoires in COVID-19. Looking at the study overall: COVID-19 samples from acute and convalescent phases originated in the United States, Italy and Spain. The cDNA or gDNA used as material had been derived from T cells, B-cell-depleted T cells, or PBMCs.

There are a few counts of this clone. Looked up from germline, CDR1 is LGHNA and CDR2 is YSLEER. V was pared by 3 bases and J by 5 bases, with 10 bases between. The CDR3 has 13 amino acids. Source study methods: The assay estimated nucleated cells by amplifying reference gene primers. Sequenced by immunoSEQ multiplex PCR; TCRdb stores in-frame clones only, minus some. Clone size and V and J calls were adopted from that table, with D and trimming inferred from the DNA. The profile shows 150,000 to 160,000 clones, 80% to 90% of them singletons. The sequence came from a woman in her forties or fifties with acute or convalescent COVID-19. Sequencing used peripheral blood. The chain recombines TRBV4-3 with TRBJ1-2; D perhaps matches TRBD1 (6 bases). CDR3 sequence (DNA): TGCGCCAGCAGCCAGGGGGCGAGATATGGCTACACCTTC. It codes for CASSQGARYGYTF.